One and the same sample provided the 18 T cell receptor beta chains below, sequenced in a study of human T cells and chemical hapten exposure. Time point described: patch test 2, 6 weeks after DPC sensitization. Documented treatment: therapeutic diphenylcyclopropenone sensitization with weekly scalp DPC. Each CDR3 protein is one row after TCRdb ran MiXCR on the RACE reads. This sample carries fewer than 100,000 distinct CDR3 sequences, around 9.3% of them seen once, and the ten largest clones take more than 2%. The source was whole blood, collected in connection with sensitization to the hapten diphenylcyclopropenone (DPC). All receptors come from a woman aged 40 to 49 with alopecia areata. Some clones in this sample may be carry-over from other donors' samples.

This clonotype has ten or more counts. The chain uses TRBV7-8 and TRBJ1-6; 7 bases align to TRBD1. CDR3 size: 16 residues. CDR1 and CDR2 (germline): SGHVS, FQNEAQ. J lost 4 bases, V lost 1 base, and 4 bases had no gene match. The chain's CDR3 is CASSLDDRDYNSPLHF. CDR3 bases: TGTGCCAGCAGCTTAGATGACAGGGATTATAATTCACCCCTCCACTTT.

This chain uses TRBV7-3 with TRBJ2-3; 10 nucleotides line up with TRBD1. Germline CDR1 reads SGHTA; CDR2 reads FQGTGA. V shed 4 bases and J 4 bases; nucleotides not matched to a gene: 8. The CDR3 is made up of 16 amino acids. The CDR3 DNA sequence: TGTGCCAGCAGCTCCAGTTGGGACAGGGGATCAGATACGCAGTATTTT. As protein: CASSSSWDRGSDTQYF.

This clonotype was counted a few times. The chain uses TRBV28 and TRBJ2-7; D gene ambiguous. The CDR3 covers 14 residues. V was cut by 6 bases and J by 5 bases, with 17 bases left in between. The V gene's germline CDR1 is MDHEN and CDR2 SYDVKM. CDR3 sequence: CASSQGRPVHEQYF. Written as DNA, the CDR3 is TGTGCCAGCAGCCAAGGGCGCCCCGTCCACGAGCAGTACTTC.

This clonotype has at least ten counts. The rearrangement joins TRBV28 to TRBJ2-1; D is unclear. V was trimmed by 6 bases and J by 5 bases, leaving 8 bases between them. Germline CDR1 reads MDHEN; CDR2 reads SYDVKM. The CDR3 sequence is 12 residues long. The CDR3 sequence is CASRKRNNEQFF. The CDR3 DNA reads TGTGCCAGCAGGAAAAGGAACAATGAGCAGTTCTTC.

The chain carries TRBV5-4 and TRBJ1-5; D is undetermined. The germline CDR1 and CDR2 sequences are SGHNT and YYREEE (reference sequence). The CDR3 is 13 amino acids. With 1 base removed from V and 5 bases from J, the gap between germline ends came to 7 bases. The CDR3 region has the DNA TGTGCCAGCAGCTTGAGGAATGATCAGCCCCAGCATTTT. This codes for CASSLRNDQPQHF.

The CDR3 nucleotides read TGCGCCAGCAGCCACTTTAGCGGGAAGGCGAACACCGGGGAGCTGTTTTTT. Its translation is CASSHFSGKANTGELFF. The rearrangement links TRBV4-1 to TRBJ2-2; 8 bases line up with TRBD2. With V trimmed by 3 bases and J by 0 bases, 6 bases remained unmatched. This CDR3 contains 17 residues. Germline V gene sequence: CDR1 MGHRA, CDR2 YSYEKL.

The V gene is TRBV18, the J gene TRBJ1-3; TRBD1 might be the D (5 bases). V lost 3 bases and J 3 bases, leaving 18 bases between the germline ends. The CDR3 loop spans 17 amino acids. Germline V gene data show CDR1 as KGHSH and CDR2 as LQKENI. This chain's CDR3 is CASSPSQAAGSGNTIYF. The CDR3, as DNA: TGTGCCAGCTCACCGTCACAGGCGGCAGGGAGTGGAAACACCATATATTTT. Together with reference TRBV18 and TRBJ1-3, the CDR3 gives the full variable domain: NAGVMQNPRHLVRRRGQEARLRCSPMKGHSHVYWYRQLPEEGLKFMVYLQKENIIDESGMPKERFSAEFPKEGPSILRIQQVVRGDSAAYFCASSPSQAAGSGNTIYFGEGSWLTVV.

In its sample, this clonotype was seen a few times. The J gene is TRBJ2-1, the V gene TRBV5-5, with 7 positions matching TRBD1. In germline, CDR1 is SGHKS, CDR2 YYEKEE (reference sequence). This CDR3 is 16 amino acids long. Trimming at V came to 0 bases and at J to 3 bases, leaving 6 bases not matched to a gene. CDR3 DNA: TGTGCCAGCAGCTTGGGACAGGGTCCGAACTACAATGAGCAGTTCTTC. This translates into CASSLGQGPNYNEQFF.

The chain carries TRBV30 and TRBJ1-4; D not resolved. Trimming stripped 4 bases from V and 3 bases from J, with 9 bases between. This CDR3 spans 13 amino acids. Germline CDR1 is GTSNPN and CDR2 is SVGIG (reference sequence). The CDR3 region is CAWNEEPNEKLFF. The CDR3 coding sequence is TGTGCCTGGAATGAGGAGCCTAATGAAAAACTGTTTTTT. The full variable domain, in which reference TRBV30 and TRBJ1-4 provide the parts outside the CDR3, is SQTIHQWPATLVQPVGSPLSLECTVEGTSNPNLYWYRQAAGRGLQLLFYSVGIGQISSEVPQNLSASRPQDRQFILSSKKLLLSDSGFYLCAWNEEPNEKLFFGSGTQLSVL.

The chain is built from TRBV6-1 and TRBJ2-7, with 7 bases identical to TRBD1. The CDR3 has 12 residues. V dropped 7 bases and J dropped 7; count of bases not matched to a gene: 7. Germline V lookup: CDR1 MNHNS, CDR2 SASEGT. The CDR3 spells CASKQGFGEQYF. For the CDR3, the DNA is TGTGCCAGCAAACAGGGGTTTGGGGAGCAGTACTTC.

This clonotype was detected ten times or more. The chain employs TRBV6-2 or TRBV6-3 and TRBJ2-7; 9 positions match TRBD2. Trimming took 6 bases from V and 5 from J; bases not matched to a gene: 8. This CDR3 spans 14 amino acids. Germline lookup yields CDR1 MNHEY and CDR2 SVGEGT. The CDR3 is CASRPRLAGDEQYF. CDR3 DNA: TGTGCCAGCAGACCCCGTTTAGCGGGAGACGAGCAGTACTTC.

This clonotype came up a few times. The genes are TRBV6-2 or TRBV6-3 and TRBJ2-7; D gene unclear. Germline assignment: CDR1 MNHEY and CDR2 SVGEGT. Between the trimmed V and J ends, which lost 2 bases and 2 bases, there was a span of 7 bases. CDR3 length: 13 residues. CDR3 nucleotide sequence: TGTGCCAGCAGTTACGGCGGCACCTACGAGCAGTACTTC. Its protein is CASSYGGTYEQYF.

This clonotype was recorded a few times. V is TRBV7-2 and J is TRBJ1-2; D is unclear. The germline gives CDR1 SGHTA, CDR2 FQGNSA. Deletions cut 3 bases from V and 6 bases from J, with 8 bases between. The length of the CDR3 is 12 residues. The CDR3 region has the DNA TGTGCCAGCAGCTTGGGATGGGATGGCTACACCTTC. Encoded protein: CASSLGWDGYTF.

This clonotype has ten or more counts. The rearrangement links TRBV28 to TRBJ2-5; D might be TRBD1 or TRBD2, each matching 5 bases. Trimming took 7 bases from V and 1 from J, leaving 19 bases between them. The CDR3 runs to 16 residues. Germline V gives CDR1 MDHEN, CDR2 SYDVKM. In nucleotides, the CDR3 is TGTGCCAGCACCTCCGGGGCTAGCTGGGGCCAAGAGACCCAGTACTTC. Its protein is CASTSGASWGQETQYF.

This clonotype has at least ten counts. This chain uses TRBV12-3 or TRBV12-4 with TRBJ2-7; a weak D match, TRBD2 (5 bases). CDR3 length equals 14 residues. The V gene lost 6 bases and the J gene lost 2 bases, with 14 bases spanning the gap. CDR3 DNA sequence: TGTGCCAGCAGGCGGTGGGAGAACCCCTACGAGCAGTACTTC. Amino acids: CASRRWENPYEQYF.

The chain has TRBV6-5 and TRBJ1-3; 10 bases agree with TRBD1. Trimming removed 1 base from V and 2 bases from J; junction bases left unmatched: 2. The germline V gene has CDR1 MNHEY and CDR2 SVGAGI. This CDR3 spans 16 amino acids. The CDR3 DNA follows: TGTGCCAGCAGTTACTACGGGACAGGGGCTGGAAACACCATATATTTT. This encodes CASSYYGTGAGNTIYF.

The chain links TRBV3-1 to TRBJ2-7; 12 bases match TRBD2. There are 15 residues in the CDR3. Per germline, CDR1 LGHDT and CDR2 YNNKEL (reference sequence). The V and J ends lost 4 bases and 5 bases, in that order; junction bases with no gene match: 6. The CDR3 loop is CASSPPSGRAHEQYF. The CDR3 DNA reads as TGTGCCAGCAGCCCCCCTAGCGGGAGGGCCCACGAGCAGTACTTC.

In its sample, this clonotype was seen many times. This chain connects TRBV7-3 to TRBJ2-1; 8 bases are shared with TRBD1. V lost 5 bases, J lost 1 base, and 1 base stayed unmatched. The CDR3 extends over 14 amino acids. Germline loops: CDR1 SGHTA, CDR2 FQGTGA. CDR3 residues: CASSRTGSYNEQFF. As DNA, the CDR3 is TGTGCCAGCAGCCGGACAGGGTCCTACAATGAGCAGTTCTTC.